The sequence of this TCR beta chain was determined in a study of identical twins (dated by TCRdb to between 2015 and 2016). Study-level background: To test whether fetal clonotypes persist, this study deep-sequenced TCR alpha and beta repertoires from monozygotic twins, from unrelated adults of various ages, and from cord blood. Replicate twin experiments were performed at different times using different library preparation protocols to rule out contamination.

All donors were healthy Caucasians. Three pairs of female monozygotic twins, all aged about 18 to 30 years, were included in the twin cohort. RNA for TCR libraries was isolated from peripheral blood mononuclear cells. Library creation used 5' RACE. The sequencer was an Illumina HiSeq 2000. A universal primer binding site was introduced by template switching, and a unique molecular identifier was present in the final cDNA, enabling accurate counting of TCR cDNA molecules. Specific primers in the conserved constant-segment region were used to synthesize first-strand cDNA for TCR alpha and beta chains. Each cDNA library was double barcoded, with a SMART-Mk sample barcode plus Illumina barcodes, to control for contamination. TruSeq adapter sequences, together with Illumina sample barcodes, were added in two successive PCR steps. TCR alpha and beta cDNA libraries were sequenced on the Illumina HiSeq platform with custom primers. In the original analysis: Raw reads were processed with MiGEC to extract unique molecular identifiers, and MiXCR was used to determine CDR3 positions. For each individual, recombination models were inferred using an EM algorithm with the repgenHMM and IGoR tools. Shared clonotype analysis was performed with the tcR package in R, normalizing sharing by the product of cloneset sizes. To study raw recombination without the effects of thymic and clonal selection, out-of-frame nonproductive sequences were analyzed. TCRdb reprocessing: public reads trimmed at Q25 with fastp, clones called with MiXCR, in-frame beta chains kept. Rows matching on CDR3 protein sequence are summarized as one entry with the most common DNA and genes. The V and J calls and clone size come from TCRdb's table, not from the authors' own analysis. The sample table holds fewer than 650,000 distinct CDR3 sequences, of which approximately 9.6% were seen once. The ten top clones hold roughly 3% of the sample.

From cysteine to phenylalanine, the CDR3 is 15 amino acids long. Only the CDR3 portion is preserved as DNA: 45 bases, with reading frame beginning at the first base. Looking up the germline V gene (reference sequence) yields CDR1 DFQATT and CDR2 SNEGSKA. The V and J ends are trimmed by 6 bases and 0 bases, leaving 15 bases between them. This clonotype was recorded a few times. Its recognized antigen is unknown. Nothing much larger sits one base from this clone, and base qualities are not available. Results the study describes overall, beyond this receptor: The excess sharing between twins in beta out-of-frame sequences was weaker because fewer shared sequences reduced the signal-to-noise ratio. Abundant cord blood beta clonotypes had fewer insertions, young adult naive repertoires showed a similar but weaker trend, and memory repertoires showed no such trend. In monozygotic twins, out-of-frame TCR alpha sharing was systematically underestimated by recombination models, although the models agreed with sharing between unrelated individuals. Compared with coincidental sharing between unrelated individuals, an excess of low generation-probability sequences was observed among out-of-frame TCR alpha sequences shared between twins. Zero-insertion analyses could be partly confounded by invariant T cells such as MAIT and iNKT, although diverse VJ usage argued against such confounding for most clonotypes. Because the same donors could not be followed over many years, the conclusions depended on cross-sectional statistical analysis.

These sequences were also reported in another study, on yellow fever vaccine responses in identical twins. As the second publication notes: The T cell response to vaccination in identical twins was reported by the authors to appear partly convergent and partly personalized. In identical twins, the study followed T cell clones that responded to the vaccine with precision.

The clonotype was recovered from a woman between 18 and 30 years old in good health. Sequenced input: PBMCs. The sequence links TRBV20-1 to TRBJ2-1, with the D call perhaps TRBD1 or TRBD2, each one matching 5 bases. The encoded CDR3 is CSATGTVSSYNEQFF. The base sequence is TGCAGTGCAACTGGGACCGTCAGCTCCTACAATGAGCAGTTCTTC.